The 32 T cell receptor beta chains listed next were all sequenced from one sample in a study of shared clonotypes between healthy human individuals. Measured with immunoSEQ multiplex PCR; TCRdb has only the in-frame clones, and not every one. This sample has 550,000 to 800,000 clones, with 90% found just once. The sequenced sample was memory CD8+ T cells from PBMCs. Subset specified: CD45RO+ cells pooled with CCR7-negative TemRA cells. The receptors were sampled from a man aged 18 to 29 in good health. Some clones in this sample may be carry-over from other donors' samples.

The chain carries TRBV5-5 and TRBJ1-1; D is ambiguous. Germline-derived CDR1 and CDR2 are SGHKS and YYEKEE (reference sequence). The CDR3 runs to 13 residues. CDR3 DNA sequence: TGTGCTTCTCAGGAGCTCACGAACACTGAAGCTTTCTTT. As protein: CASQELTNTEAFF.

The chain couples TRBV4-3 to TRBJ2-7, with 13 bases that match TRBD2. CDR1 is LGHNA and CDR2 is YSLEER in the germline V gene. Trimming took 6 bases from V and 1 from J; bases not matched to a gene: 6. The CDR3 is 16 residues long. The CDR3 reads CASRERTSGSSYEQYF. Here the CDR3 DNA reads TGCGCCAGCAGGGAACGGACTAGCGGGAGTTCCTACGAGCAGTACTTC.

This chain uses TRBV19 with TRBJ2-2; weak D call: TRBD1 (6 bases). This CDR3 has 14 amino acids. V shed 9 bases and J shed 4 bases, with 15 bases lying between them. Germline loops: CDR1 LNHDA, CDR2 SQIVND (reference sequence). DNA for the CDR3: TGTGCCAGCGCGGACAGAAGGGGCACCGGGGAGCTGTTTTTT. It specifies CASADRRGTGELFF.

In this sample, this clone turned up a few times. V and J are TRBV7-2 and TRBJ2-1; 8 bases are shared with TRBD1. The CDR3 length is 17 residues. V lost 0 bases, J lost 3 bases, and 7 bases stayed unmatched. Germline values: CDR1 SGHTA, CDR2 FQGNSA. The CDR3, as DNA: TGTGCCAGCAGCTTAGCGCACCAGGGGGCTCTCTACAATGAGCAGTTCTTC. It codes for CASSLAHQGALYNEQFF.

The V call is TRBV7-9, the J call TRBJ2-1; D not resolved. The CDR3 consists of 13 residues. Germline-derived CDR1 and CDR2 are SEHNR and FQNEAQ (reference sequence). V lost 4 bases and J lost 2, with 6 bases in between. The CDR3 here is CASSYETYNEQFF. The DNA of the CDR3 is TGTGCCAGCAGCTACGAAACCTACAATGAGCAGTTCTTC.

The J gene is TRBJ1-5, the V gene TRBV2; 10 bases are a match to TRBD1. Germline lookup yields CDR1 SNHLY and CDR2 FYNNEI. This CDR3 region has 14 residues. The J segment lost 6 bases and the V segment lost 8 bases, leaving 7 bases of the junction unmatched. The CDR3 nucleotides read TGTGCCAGCTGGGCCGGACAGGGGGGTCAGCCCCAGCATTTT. This sequence encodes CASWAGQGGQPQHF.

About this clone itself: This specimen includes other DNA sequences encoding the same CDR3. V is TRBV6-5 and J is TRBJ2-6; D remains unclear. The CDR3 contains 12 residues. Trimming left V 8 bases short and J 4 bases short, with 6 bases between. Germline values: CDR1 MNHEY, CDR2 SVGAGI. The CDR3, as DNA: TGTGCCAGCTTGCAGGGGGCCAACGTCCTGACTTTC. This sequence encodes CASLQGANVLTF.

The chain recombines TRBV29-1 with TRBJ2-1; D is undetermined. V lost 4 bases and J lost 5, with 9 bases in between. The CDR3 has 12 amino acids. Germline V gene data show CDR1 as SQVTM and CDR2 as ANQGSEA. In nucleotides, the CDR3 is TGCAGCGTTGCTGTCAGCCACAATGAGCAGTTCTTC. Its protein is CSVAVSHNEQFF.

In its sample, this clone was seen once. The V and J genes are TRBV27 and TRBJ1-3; possibly TRBD1 for D (5 bases). CDR3 length equals 16 residues. Looked up from germline, CDR1 is MNHEY and CDR2 is SMNVEV (reference sequence). V was trimmed by 0 bases and J by 4 bases, leaving 13 bases between them. DNA for the CDR3: TGTGCCAGCAGTTTATCGGTTGGGGGGGAAGGAAACACCATATATTTT. Its protein product is CASSLSVGGEGNTIYF.

This clone appeared a single time. The V and J genes are TRBV14 and TRBJ2-1, with D perhaps matching TRBD1 or TRBD2 (5 bases each). The CDR3 length is 15 residues. Germline assignment: CDR1 SGHDN and CDR2 FVKESK. Trimming removed 0 bases at V and 8 bases at J, with 14 bases between. CDR3: CASSQEALVGDEQFF. The DNA for the CDR3 is TGTGCCAGCAGCCAAGAGGCCCTTGTGGGGGATGAGCAGTTCTTC. The complete variable domain, with remaining parts taken from reference TRBV14 and TRBJ2-1, reads EAGVTQFPSHSVIEKGQTVTLRCDPISGHDNLYWYRRVMGKEIKFLLHFVKESKQDESGMPNNRFLAERTGGTYSTLKVQPAELEDSGVYFCASSQEALVGDEQFFGPGTRLTVL.

In DNA, the CDR3 is TGTGCCAGCAGCTTTGGGACAGGGACCTCCTACAATGAGCAGTTCTTC. This codes for CASSFGTGTSYNEQFF. This chain connects TRBV5-6 to TRBJ2-1, with TRBD1 matching 9 bases. The CDR3 totals 16 residues. The V and J ends lost 2 bases and 0 bases, in that order; junction bases with no gene match: 3. Germline loops: CDR1 SGHDT, CDR2 YYEEEE. The whole variable domain, filled in from reference TRBV5-6 and TRBJ2-1, reads DAGVTQSPTHLIKTRGQQVTLRCSPKSGHDTVSWYQQALGQGPQFIFQYYEEEERQRGNFPDRFSGHQFPNYSSELNVNALLLGDSALYLCASSFGTGTSYNEQFFGPGTRLTVL.

This sequence joins TRBV11-2 and TRBJ2-7, with 11 bases matching TRBD2. The germline V gene encodes CDR1 SGHAT and CDR2 FQNNGV. Trimming took 4 bases from V and 1 from J; bases not matched to a gene: 6. CDR3 length: 16 residues. CDR3 sequence reads: CASSSKGTSGSYEQYF. The CDR3 DNA reads TGTGCCAGCAGCTCAAAGGGGACTAGCGGATCCTACGAGCAGTACTTC.

With regard to this clone: Different DNA sequences within this sample yield the same CDR3. V usage is TRBV5-1 and J usage is TRBJ2-1; D ambiguous. V dropped 0 bases and J dropped 8 bases, with 6 bases sitting between them. In germline, CDR1 is SGHRS, CDR2 YFSETQ. This CDR3 contains 12 residues. The CDR3 region has the DNA TGCGCCAGCAGCTTGGTGGGCTATGAGCAGTTCTTC. Translating it yields CASSLVGYEQFF.

The chain carries TRBV16 and TRBJ2-7, with 14 bases that match TRBD2. Germline loops: CDR1 KGHSY, CDR2 FQNENV. The CDR3 sequence is 15 residues long. After removal of 4 bases from V and 1 base from J, the junction contained 0 bases not matched to a gene. CDR3 in amino acids: CASSRLAGGSYEQYF. The CDR3 DNA reads as TGTGCCAGCAGCCGACTAGCGGGAGGGTCCTACGAGCAGTACTTC. The full variable domain, in which reference TRBV16 and TRBJ2-7 provide the parts outside the CDR3, is GEEVAQTPKHLVRGEGQKAKLYCAPIKGHSYVFWYQQVLKNEFKFLISFQNENVFDETGMPKERFSAKCLPNSPCSLEIQATKLEDSAVYFCASSRLAGGSYEQYFGPGTRLTVT.

V is TRBV28 and J is TRBJ2-7; D is uncertain. Trimming took 3 bases from V and 3 from J, leaving 9 bases between them. CDR1 is MDHEN and CDR2 is SYDVKM in the germline V gene. The CDR3 runs 13 residues. CDR3 amino acids: CASSLVGRYEQYF. The CDR3, as DNA: TGTGCCAGCAGTTTGGTTGGCCGCTACGAGCAGTACTTC. Variable domain in full (rest from reference TRBV28 and TRBJ2-7): DVKVTQSSRYLVKRTGEKVFLECVQDMDHENMFWYRQDPGLGLRLIYFSYDVKMKEKGDIPEGYSVSREKKERFSLILESASTNQTSMYLCASSLVGRYEQYFGPGTRLTVT.

In nucleotides, the CDR3 is TGCAGCGTTGCCGGACTAGCGGGAGGTAGCGGGGACGAGCAGTACTTC. The encoded protein is CSVAGLAGGSGDEQYF. The rearrangement uses TRBV29-1 and TRBJ2-7, with 14 nucleotides matching TRBD2. Germline CDR1 SQVTM, CDR2 ANQGSEA. The CDR3 totals 16 residues. Trimming removed 4 bases from V and 5 bases from J; junction bases left unmatched: 10.

In this sample, this clone turned up once. The V and J genes are TRBV6-6 and TRBJ2-5, with 11 bases lining up with TRBD2. The trim removed 5 bases at V and 2 bases at J, leaving 7 bases unmatched. The CDR3 is 16 residues long. The germline V gene encodes CDR1 MNHNY and CDR2 SVGAGI (reference sequence). The CDR3 region has the DNA TGTGCCAGCAGTCCCCGACTAGCGGGGATACAAGAGACCCAGTACTTC. Translation: CASSPRLAGIQETQYF.

The chain recombines TRBV5-4 with TRBJ2-1; D perhaps matches TRBD1 (5 bases). CDR3 size: 12 residues. Trimming cost V 4 bases and J 7 bases, with 9 bases left between them. The germline CDR1 and CDR2 sequences are SGHNT and YYREEE (reference sequence). The CDR3 nucleotides are TGTGCCAGCAGCGCCAAGGGGAATGAGCAGTTCTTC. Protein product: CASSAKGNEQFF.

The chain has TRBV7-8 and TRBJ1-2, with D unclear. Germline V gene sequence: CDR1 SGHVS, CDR2 FQNEAQ. Between the trimmed V and J ends, which lost 5 bases and 4 bases, there was a span of 11 bases. The CDR3 consists of 13 residues. CDR3 in DNA: TGTGCCAGCAGCGCCGACACGGGCTATGGCTACACCTTC. Residues: CASSADTGYGYTF.

A single count supports this clone. The sample holds other DNA sequences that translate to the same CDR3. The V and J genes are TRBV9 and TRBJ2-7, with 8 bases identical to TRBD1. CDR1 and CDR2 (germline): SGDLS, YYNGEE. CDR3 length equals 15 residues. Trimming took 0 bases from V and 0 from J; bases not matched to a gene: 2. The CDR3 coding sequence is TGTGCCAGCAGCGTAGGTGGGACAGGCTCCTACGAGCAGTACTTC. The encoded protein is CASSVGGTGSYEQYF.

The rearrangement joins TRBV5-4 to TRBJ2-7, with TRBD2 identical over 7 bases. V shed 0 bases and J 4 bases; nucleotides not matched to a gene: 4. From germline, CDR1 is SGHNT and CDR2 YYREEE (reference sequence). CDR3 length equals 14 residues. The CDR3 DNA sequence: TGTGCCAGCAGCTTGGGCGGGAGCTTGTACGAGCAGTACTTC. This translates into CASSLGGSLYEQYF.

About this clone: Additional DNA sequences in this sample encode the identical CDR3. The rearrangement links TRBV5-1 to TRBJ1-1; D uncertain. V shed 4 bases and J shed 6 bases, with 7 bases lying between them. This CDR3 region has 11 residues. Germline assignment: CDR1 SGHRS and CDR2 YFSETQ. Here the CDR3 DNA reads TGCGCCAGCAGCCTCGGGCCTGAAGCTTTCTTT. Its protein is CASSLGPEAFF.

This clone was seen only once. The chain combines TRBV10-3 with TRBJ2-4; perhaps TRBD2 as D (5 bases). Per the germline V gene, CDR1 is ENHRY and CDR2 is SYGVKD. Trimming removed 10 bases at V and 0 bases at J, with 16 bases between. The CDR3 sequence is 15 residues long. In DNA form, the CDR3 reads TGTGCCACCTCCCTGTCGGGAATAGCCAAAAACATTCAGTACTTC. Protein: CATSLSGIAKNIQYF.

This clone was detected once. The same CDR3 arises from other DNA sequences in this sample as well. The chain carries TRBV27 and TRBJ1-1; TRBD1 matches at 7 bases. Germline V lookup: CDR1 MNHEY, CDR2 SMNVEV (reference sequence). The CDR3 has 14 amino acids. Trimming at V came to 2 bases and at J to 2 bases, leaving 2 bases not matched to a gene. The CDR3 region has the DNA TGTGCCAGCAGTTTAGCAGGGGGAAACACTGAAGCTTTCTTT. Its protein is CASSLAGGNTEAFF.

The count of this clone is one. The chain uses TRBV4-1 and TRBJ2-1; maybe TRBD1 (5 bases). The CDR3 consists of 14 residues. Trimming took off 1 base at V and 7 bases at J, with 11 bases between the two ends. Germline lookup yields CDR1 MGHRA and CDR2 YSYEKL. The CDR3 nucleotides read TGCGCCAGCAGCCAAGTCGGCCAGGGTAATGAGCAGTTCTTC. As protein: CASSQVGQGNEQFF.

This chain uses TRBV11-2 with TRBJ2-1, with 7 bases fitting TRBD2. The V gene end was trimmed by 0 bases and the J gene end by 0 bases; junction bases not matched to a gene: 5. Germline CDR1 is SGHAT and CDR2 is FQNNGV. The CDR3 loop spans 17 amino acids. The CDR3 loop reads CASSLDRGVSSYNEQFF. The CDR3 DNA follows: TGTGCCAGCAGCTTAGATCGGGGGGTCAGCTCCTACAATGAGCAGTTCTTC.

The gene calls are TRBV28 and TRBJ1-5; D not certain. V dropped 7 bases and J dropped 4 bases, with 14 bases sitting between them. The CDR3 sequence is 14 residues long. The germline V gene encodes CDR1 MDHEN and CDR2 SYDVKM. CDR3 residues: CASTPRHTNQPQHF. CDR3 sequence (DNA): TGTGCCAGCACCCCTCGGCACACGAATCAGCCCCAGCATTTT.

The CDR3 sequence: CASSSDYGVGSPNQPQHF. The CDR3 DNA is TGTGCCAGCAGCTCGGATTATGGGGTAGGGAGCCCCAATCAGCCCCAGCATTTT. The chain employs TRBV7-8 and TRBJ1-5; D is undetermined. Looked up from germline, CDR1 is SGHVS and CDR2 is FQNEAQ. The CDR3 runs 18 residues. The V gene lost 4 bases and the J gene lost 3 bases, with 22 bases spanning the gap.

This clone occurred once. The CDR3 loop reads CASSSRSDTGNTIYF. The CDR3 coding sequence is TGTGCCAGCAGCTCGCGAAGTGACACTGGAAACACCATATATTTT. The chain employs TRBV9 and TRBJ1-3; no definite D call. The CDR3 contains 15 residues. Germline V lookup: CDR1 SGDLS, CDR2 YYNGEE. Trimming cost V 4 bases and J 2 bases, with 13 bases left between them.

The CDR3 is CASSHPGTVNEQFF. The CDR3 nucleotides read TGCGCCAGCAGCCATCCCGGGACAGTCAATGAGCAGTTCTTC. The chain is built from TRBV4-1 and TRBJ2-1; the match to TRBD1 covers 7 bases. With V trimmed by 3 bases and J by 6 bases, 5 bases remained unmatched. Germline assignment: CDR1 MGHRA and CDR2 YSYEKL. CDR3 length equals 14 residues.

The chain has TRBV2 and TRBJ2-5; possibly TRBD2 for D (6 bases). Looked up from germline, CDR1 is SNHLY and CDR2 is FYNNEI. V shed 3 bases and J shed 7 bases, with 18 bases lying between them. There are 15 residues in the CDR3. CDR3 protein: CASSDYPGLGGTQYF. The DNA for the CDR3 is TGTGCCAGCAGTGATTACCCGGGCCTCGGGGGGACCCAGTACTTC.

In this sample, this clone turned up once. The chain's CDR3 is CASRTIHRPNTEAFF. The DNA for the CDR3 is TGTGCCAGCAGAACAATCCACAGGCCGAACACTGAAGCTTTCTTT. The chain combines TRBV27 with TRBJ1-1, with D possibly being TRBD1 (5 bases). Germline V gene sequence: CDR1 MNHEY, CDR2 SMNVEV (reference sequence). Trimming took 6 bases from V and 1 from J, leaving 15 bases between them. This CDR3 spans 15 amino acids.